The rows below give T cell receptor beta chains drawn from one sample of a study of vaccination effects on CD4 cells after COVID-19. Generated by immunoSEQ multiplex PCR, the TCRdb table keeps only in-frame clones and is missing some. The sample has 15,000 or so clones; approximately 82% are singletons. Their antigen targets remain unknown. The sequences come from CD4+ T cells from PBMCs cultured with SARS-CoV-2 spike peptides, collected after COVID-19 vaccination. The receptors stem from a human donor who had a prior SARS-CoV-2 infection. Both conserved end residues are part of each CDR3. The D gene is left open where the match is weak. The listing skips clone size in some rows; elsewhere it reads once, few, many or a size class.

>TRBJ1-1|TRBV14|TRBD1|-
CASSQFLGGENTEAFF
TGTGCCAGCAGCCAATTCTTAGGGGGCGAGAACACTGAAGCTTTCTTT
>TRBJ1-6|TRBV30|-|-
CAWSVDGNSPLHF
TGTGCCTGGAGTGTCGATGGGAATTCACCCCTCCACTTT
>TRBJ1-2|TRBV25-1|-|-
CASSEYGGRGNYGYTF
TGTGCCAGCAGTGAATATGGAGGCAGGGGTAACTATGGCTACACCTTC
>TRBJ2-1|TRBV4-1|TRBD1|-
CASSSLGQGLRNEQFF
TGCGCCAGCAGCTCACTGGGACAGGGATTACGCAATGAGCAGTTCTTC
>TRBJ1-2|TRBV9|-|-
CASSVDLQPGGYTF
TGTGCCAGCAGCGTAGATCTCCAGCCGGGGGGCTACACCTTC
>TRBJ2-1|TRBV12-3/TRBV12-4|-|few
CASSVYNEQFF
TGTGCCAGCTCAGTCTACAATGAGCAGTTCTTC
>TRBJ1-2|TRBV18|TRBD1|-
CASSPPRGQGKYYGYTF
TGTGCCAGCTCACCACCGAGGGGACAGGGGAAGTACTATGGCTACACCTTC
>TRBJ1-2|TRBV27|TRBD1|-
CASSSGGHNYGYTF
TGTGCCAGCAGTTCAGGGGGGCATAACTATGGCTACACCTTC
>TRBJ2-3|TRBV7-9|-|-
CASSQGLAASTDTQYF
TGTGCCAGCAGCCAGGGGCTGGCCGCTAGCACAGATACGCAGTATTTT
>TRBJ1-3|TRBV30|-|-
CAWSRGTGNTIYF
TGTGCCTGGAGTAGAGGGACTGGAAACACCATATATTTT
>TRBJ2-1|TRBV6-5|TRBD2|-
CASSQVAGGLSEQFF
TGTGCCAGCAGCCAAGTAGCGGGAGGGCTTAGTGAGCAGTTCTTC
>TRBJ1-1|TRBV4-2|-|-
CASSKSGGGGMNTEAFF
TGTGCCAGCAGCAAAAGTGGTGGGGGGGGGATGAACACTGAAGCTTTCTTT
>TRBJ2-4|TRBV28|TRBD2|-
CASRTAGTSKNIQYF
TGTGCCAGCAGAACCGCCGGGACTAGCAAAAACATTCAGTACTTC
>TRBJ2-1|TRBV6-2/TRBV6-3|-|-
CASSYKRGVKQFF
TGTGCCAGCAGTTACAAACGAGGGGTAAAGCAGTTCTTC
>TRBJ1-2|TRBV6-5|TRBD1|-
CASSWTGGAYGYTF
TGTGCCAGCAGTTGGACAGGGGGCGCCTATGGCTACACCTTC
>TRBJ1-2|TRBV10-3|TRBD1|-
CAISEGRTGFDGYTF
TGTGCCATCAGTGAGGGGAGGACAGGGTTTGATGGCTACACCTTC
>TRBJ2-7|TRBV2|TRBD2|-
CASRQASGGAYEQYF
TGTGCCAGCAGGCAAGCTAGCGGGGGGGCCTACGAGCAGTACTTC
>TRBJ2-1|TRBV7-3|-|few
CASSLGLGGSYNEQFF
TGTGCCAGCAGTTTAGGCCTAGGGGGCTCCTACAATGAGCAGTTCTTC
>TRBJ2-1|TRBV2|-|few
CASMKGSRRLNNEQFF
TGTGCCAGCATGAAGGGCTCAAGGCGATTAAACAATGAGCAGTTCTTC
>TRBJ2-3|TRBV6-2/TRBV6-3|TRBD2|once
CASSYGLVDFDTQYF
TGTGCCAGCAGTTACGGACTAGTGGATTTTGATACGCAGTATTTT
>TRBJ1-1|TRBV24-1|-|-
CATSDFGTEAFF
TGTGCCACCAGTGATTTCGGGACTGAAGCTTTCTTT
>TRBJ2-1|TRBV5-1|-|-
CASSLATGHPNEQFF
TGCGCCAGCAGCTTGGCTACGGGACACCCCAATGAGCAGTTCTTC
>TRBJ2-3|TRBV4-3|TRBD2|-
CASSQDALKLAGDVADTQYF
TGCGCCAGCAGCCAAGATGCCCTAAAACTAGCGGGAGACGTTGCAGATACGCAGTATTTT
>TRBJ2-3|TRBV12-5|-|-
CASGLVLNPDTQYF
TGTGCTAGTGGTTTGGTACTTAATCCAGATACGCAGTATTTT
>TRBJ1-3|TRBV13|-|once
CASSLGQVYSGNTIYF
TGTGCCAGCAGCTTAGGACAAGTCTACTCTGGAAACACCATATATTTT
>TRBJ1-2|TRBV27|TRBD1|-
CASSSIQFTPGQGNYGYTF
TGTGCCAGCAGTTCCATCCAATTCACCCCGGGACAGGGGAACTATGGCTACACCTTC
>TRBJ2-2|TRBV2|-|-
CASRTESTGELFF
TGTGCCAGCAGGACGGAAAGCACCGGGGAGCTGTTTTTT
>TRBJ2-3|TRBV9|TRBD2|once
CASSPRASGGTDTQYF
TGTGCCAGCAGCCCCCGAGCTAGCGGGGGCACAGATACGCAGTATTTT
>TRBJ1-6|TRBV4-1|-|-
CASSQTYSPYNSPLHF
TGCGCCAGCAGCCAAACGTATAGTCCGTATAATTCACCCCTCCACTTT
>TRBJ2-2|TRBV24-1|TRBD1|once
CATSGSGTENTGELFF
TGTGCCACCAGTGGATCCGGGACAGAAAACACCGGGGAGCTGTTTTTT
>TRBJ2-5|TRBV7-2|-|-
CASSLMTSGQETQYF
TGTGCCAGCAGCCTTATGACAAGCGGGCAAGAGACCCAGTACTTC
>TRBJ2-1|TRBV7-3|TRBD2|-
CASSLIASGGAHEQFF
TGTGCCAGCAGCTTAATCGCTAGCGGGGGGGCCCATGAGCAGTTCTTC
>TRBJ2-3|TRBV19|TRBD2|-
CATRSWEGIDTQYF
TGTGCCACCCGTTCCTGGGAGGGGATAGATACGCAGTATTTT
>TRBJ2-1|TRBV12-3/TRBV12-4|-|-
CASSPERNEQFF
TGTGCCAGCAGTCCCGAGAGGAATGAGCAGTTCTTC
>TRBJ1-4|TRBV6-1|TRBD1|-
CASSEQGAWEKLFF
TGTGCCAGCAGTGAACAGGGGGCATGGGAAAAACTGTTTTTT
>TRBJ1-1|TRBV28|TRBD1|few
CASSLSHRGRVAFF
TGTGCCAGCAGTTTATCTCACAGGGGACGGGTAGCTTTCTTT
>TRBJ1-4|TRBV5-4|-|-
CASSLVDIEGFTNEKLFF
TGTGCCAGCAGCTTGGTCGACATTGAGGGGTTCACTAATGAAAAACTGTTTTTT